This entry features one TCR beta chain sequence. The antigen remains unidentified. The V segment lost 10 bases and the J segment 1 base; nucleotides outside the gene matches: 17. The CDR3 loop spans 18 amino acids. The germline gives CDR1 SGHAT, CDR2 FQDESV (reference sequence). The data were obtained in a study of blood T cells in healthy people across ages. General study findings and limits: With naive T cell percentage, TCR beta diversity showed a strong correlation. Long-lived donors carried more naive CD4+ cells and greater diversity than aged donors.

A second about 7 to 11 cycle PCR used barcoded and J-beta primers. One entry per CDR3 protein, called by TCRdb with MiXCR from the 5' RACE reads. The sample lists roughly 1.9 million distinct CDR3 sequences, about two fifths occurring once. Every sample yielded at least 7 million isolated PBMCs. Each sample provided at least 6 micrograms of extracted total RNA. The sequence came from a human donor in good health. The chain uses TRBV11-1 and TRBJ2-5, with 11 positions matching TRBD2. Sample: blood. This chain's CDR3 is CAIPPEPGLAAFQETQYF. The DNA for the CDR3 is TGTGCCATCCCGCCCGAACCGGGACTAGCGGCCTTCCAAGAGACCCAGTACTTC.